Presented here are 6 T cell receptor beta chains from one specimen sequenced in a study of T cell responses to AZD1222 COVID-19 vaccine. Clones were sequenced by immunoSEQ multiplex PCR, and TCRdb holds only the in-frame ones, with some missing. The table has fewer than 150,000 clones, roughly 80% seen once. Sequences were derived from peripheral blood, sampled on day 0 of AZD1222 vaccination. The origin of the receptors is an adult in good health.

The chain recombines TRBV3-1 (or the pseudogene TRBV3-2) with TRBJ1-1, with 9 positions matching TRBD1. Germline CDR1 LGHDT, CDR2 YNNKEL (reference sequence). This CDR3 comprises 14 residues. V gave up 5 bases and J gave up 6 bases; unmatched junction bases: 7. CDR3 DNA sequence: TGTGCCAGCAGCTCCTACAGGGGGCGAGCTGAAGCTTTCTTT. Translating gives CASSSYRGRAEAFF.

In this sample, this clone turned up once. The rearrangement links TRBV12-3 or TRBV12-4 to TRBJ1-6; D remains unclear. With 5 bases removed from V and 13 bases from J, the gap between germline ends came to 12 bases. The CDR3 extends over 12 amino acids. The CDR3 loop reads CASSRLERPLHF. CDR3 DNA sequence: TGTGCCAGCAGTCGTCTCGAAAGGCCCCTCCACTTT.

The count of this clone is one. The rearrangement uses TRBV10-3 and TRBJ2-1; TRBD1 matches at 7 bases. V lost 3 bases to trimming and J lost 8 bases; unmatched junction nucleotides: 7. Germline V gene lookup returns CDR1 ENHRY and CDR2 SYGVKD. The CDR3 runs 14 residues. CDR3 in amino acids: CAISEEYRGYEQFF. CDR3 nucleotide sequence: TGTGCCATCAGTGAAGAGTACAGGGGTTATGAGCAGTTCTTC.

The rearrangement links TRBV6-5 to TRBJ2-7; either TRBD1 or TRBD2 may fit D (6 bases each). The V gene's germline CDR1 is MNHEY and CDR2 SVGAGI. The CDR3 extends over 14 amino acids. V lost 7 bases and J lost 5, with 18 bases in between. CDR3 bases: TGTGCCAGCACTCTAGGGGGGTTTCACCACGAGCAGTACTTC. Translating it yields CASTLGGFHHEQYF.

This clone was seen just once. The gene calls are TRBV10-1 and TRBJ1-6; possibly TRBD1 for D (5 bases). Germline CDR1 is WNHNN and CDR2 is SYGVQD (reference sequence). The length of the CDR3 is 15 residues. The V end was cut by 0 bases, the J end by 10 bases, with 13 bases between. The CDR3 reads CASSESVSGGSPLHF. CDR3 bases: TGCGCCAGCAGTGAGTCGGTCTCCGGGGGATCACCCCTCCACTTT.

The V gene is TRBV18, the J gene TRBJ1-1; D gene uncertain. The length of the CDR3 is 16 residues. Germline values: CDR1 KGHSH, CDR2 LQKENI. Trimming took off 6 bases at V and 0 bases at J, with 17 bases between the two ends. CDR3 bases: TGTGCCAGCTCCAGAGGAGTAGGGCGGGTGAACACTGAAGCTTTCTTT. This gives the protein CASSRGVGRVNTEAFF. Full variable domain (outside the CDR3, taken from reference TRBV18 and TRBJ1-1): NAGVMQNPRHLVRRRGQEARLRCSPMKGHSHVYWYRQLPEEGLKFMVYLQKENIIDESGMPKERFSAEFPKEGPSILRIQQVVRGDSAAYFCASSRGVGRVNTEAFFGQGTRLTVV.